This is a list of T cell receptor beta chains from one sample in a study of cytotoxic CD8 clonotypes in ibrutinib-treated CLL. Some clones are missing from TCRdb's copy, which holds only in-frame ones; the method was immunoSEQ multiplex PCR. Of roughly 330,000 clones detected, roughly two thirds appear once; the ten largest clones hold roughly 6%. The sample in question was PBMCs, obtained after 36 months of ibrutinib treatment. These receptors were obtained from a human donor with chronic lymphocytic leukemia. Each CDR3 is given with its conserved first and last residue. Each record gives: V gene, D gene, clone size, J gene, CDR3 protein, CDR3 DNA. The D gene is left open where the match is weak. Size is omitted from some rows. Given values are once, few, many or a class for expanded clones.

>TRBV7-9|NA|once|TRBJ2-3
CAGGFRTDTQYF
TGTGCCGGTGGCTTCCGCACAGATACGCAGTATTTT
>TRBV29-1|TRBD1|NA|TRBJ1-1
CSVVARSSYRGLGDTEAFF
TGCAGCGTTGTGGCTCGTTCCTCGTACAGGGGGCTTGGGGACACTGAAGCTTTCTTT
>TRBV19|NA|NA|TRBJ1-2
CASTPDLTTHGYTF
TGTGCCAGTACCCCAGACCTCACAACCCATGGCTACACCTTC
>TRBV29-1|NA|NA|TRBJ2-5
CSVKGQGKGETQYF
TGCAGCGTTAAGGGACAAGGGAAGGGAGAGACCCAGTACTTC
>TRBV15|NA|NA|TRBJ1-5
CATWNGRAGNQPQHF
TGTGCCACCTGGAACGGCAGGGCGGGCAATCAGCCCCAGCATTTT
>TRBV5-6|NA|NA|TRBJ2-7
CATLYEQYF
TGTGCCACTCTCTACGAGCAGTACTTC
>TRBV5-6|NA|NA|TRBJ2-7
CASSLFGLAQTEQYF
TGTGCCAGCAGCTTGTTCGGGCTAGCTCAAACCGAGCAGTACTTC
>TRBV15|TRBD1|NA|TRBJ1-6
CATSRDFFRQGGLSNSPLHF
TGTGCCACCAGCAGAGATTTTTTCCGACAGGGAGGACTTTCTAATTCACCCCTCCACTTT
>TRBV5-3|NA|NA|TRBJ2-5
CARSLLGLETQYF
TGTGCCAGAAGCTTGCTGGGGTTAGAGACCCAGTACTTC
>TRBV7-3|TRBD2|few|TRBJ2-1
CASSLGLAGGLDEQFF
TGTGCCAGCAGCTTGGGACTAGCGGGAGGGCTCGATGAGCAGTTCTTC
>TRBV6-1|NA|NA|TRBJ1-5
CASTPTQGGQPQHF
TGTGCCAGCACCCCCACCCAGGGTGGTCAGCCCCAGCATTTT
>TRBV27|NA|NA|TRBJ2-5
CASSFLVGETQYF
TGTGCCAGCAGTTTCTTAGTCGGAGAGACCCAGTACTTC
>TRBV29-1|TRBD1|once|TRBJ2-5
CSVGDRAHGWTQYF
TGCAGCGTTGGAGACAGGGCCCACGGGTGGACCCAGTACTTC
>TRBV29-1|TRBD2|NA|TRBJ2-5
CSVPAGGPLWETQYF
TGCAGCGTTCCGGCGGGAGGGCCCCTTTGGGAGACCCAGTACTTC